Below, 5 T cell receptor beta chains from the same sample are listed, as sequenced in a study of shared T cell receptors in the human thymus. TCRdb keeps only in-frame clones here, not all; method: immunoSEQ multiplex PCR. The repertoire has roughly 550,000 clones, about 84% of them found once; the top ten carry more than 0.01%. The data were also submitted as part of a second study, on human thymus T cells.

Sample: thymocytes. These receptors were collected from a boy in the first two years of life with a congenital heart defect.

This clone has a single count. CDR3 in amino acids: CASSTRQGALFPYNEQFF. The CDR3 DNA reads TGTGCCAGCAGTACCCGACAGGGGGCGCTGTTCCCCTACAATGAGCAGTTCTTC. This chain connects TRBV28 to TRBJ2-1, with 10 bases fitting TRBD1. CDR3 length: 18 residues. Germline V lookup: CDR1 MDHEN, CDR2 SYDVKM. V shed 5 bases, J shed 2 bases, and the junction held 12 bases outside the gene matches.

V is TRBV19 and J is TRBJ2-1; 10 bases are a match to TRBD2. Germline values: CDR1 LNHDA, CDR2 SQIVND (reference sequence). This CDR3 has 14 residues. The junction had 6 bases not matched to a gene; V was cut back by 4 bases and J by 9 bases. CDR3 sequence reads: CASSSKREGREQFF. DNA of the CDR3: TGTGCCAGTAGTAGCAAGCGGGAGGGCCGTGAGCAGTTCTTC.

The rearrangement joins TRBV6-1 to TRBJ2-5; 10 bases map to TRBD1. CDR3 length equals 15 residues. The germline V gene has CDR1 MNHNS and CDR2 SASEGT. Trimming cost V 0 bases and J 3 bases; bases outside gene matches: 1. Here the CDR3 reads CASSEAGTGEETQYF. CDR3 DNA sequence: TGTGCCAGCAGTGAAGCTGGGACAGGGGAAGAGACCCAGTACTTC.

The chain links TRBV7-9 to TRBJ2-5; 8 positions agree with TRBD2. This CDR3 comprises 18 residues. V lost 1 base, J lost 2 bases, and 12 bases stayed unmatched. The V gene's germline CDR1 is SEHNR and CDR2 FQNEAQ (reference sequence). The DNA of the CDR3 is TGTGCCAGCAGCTTAGAGGAGGAGGGTAGCGGGACTCAAGAGACCCAGTACTTC. This sequence encodes CASSLEEEGSGTQETQYF.

The chain joins TRBV27 to TRBJ1-1; 8 bases match TRBD1. Looked up from germline, CDR1 is MNHEY and CDR2 is SMNVEV (reference sequence). This CDR3 has 17 amino acids. J was trimmed by 5 bases and V by 5 bases; bases with no gene match: 16. The CDR3 loop reads CASSPLHPRGRRTEAFF. The DNA of the CDR3 is TGTGCCAGCAGTCCCCTCCACCCCAGGGGGCGACGAACTGAAGCTTTCTTT.